This T cell receptor (beta chain) was sequenced during a study of T cell responses to AZD1222 COVID-19 vaccine. Sequencing used immunoSEQ multiplex PCR; TCRdb keeps in-frame clones, though not all of them. The sample has under 90,000 clones; roughly 80% are singletons. Findings of the study overall: Repertoire collection took place solely once the T cell response had peaked. Reportedly, close to half of spike-specific TCRs are directed against unmutated variant regions.

This clone was found once. What it recognizes is unknown. The CDR3 runs to 14 residues. The germline V gene has CDR1 SGHRS and CDR2 YFSETQ. Trimming removed 4 bases from V and 4 bases from J, with 14 bases in between. The J gene is TRBJ1-1, the V gene TRBV5-1; possible D gene TRBD1, 5 bases. The origin of this receptor is an adult who received the AZD1222 COVID-19 vaccine. The material sequenced was peripheral blood, taken 28 days after the second AZD1222 dose. The CDR3: CASSPDTLSTEAFF. In nucleotides, the CDR3 is TGCGCCAGCAGCCCGGACACCTTGAGCACTGAAGCTTTCTTT.